Listed below are T cell receptor beta chains from one sample, sequenced in a study of post-analysis software for immune sequencing data. TCRdb itself ran the PCR reads through MiXCR, one entry per CDR3 protein. This table has more than 450,000 distinct CDR3 sequences, 44% appearing once. The specimen sequenced was blood. These receptors all come from a girl aged 10 to 17 with multiple sclerosis. CDR3s include the opening cysteine and the closing phenylalanine or tryptophan. A D gene is named only where the DNA matches it firmly. Part of the rows lack a size; the others show once, few, many or a class for expanded clones.

TRBV4-2	NA	NA	TRBJ1-2	TGTGCCAGCAGCCAAGATTTTGGTGGTGGCTACACCTTC	CASSQDFGGGYTF
TRBV30	NA	NA	TRBJ1-2	TGTGCCTGGAGTAAGGGCATAGGCTATGGCTACACCTTC	CAWSKGIGYGYTF
TRBV6-1	NA	NA	TRBJ2-1	TGTGCCAGCAGTGAACAGCTGGTCTACAATGAGCAGTTCTTC	CASSEQLVYNEQFF
TRBV7-9	NA	NA	TRBJ1-1	TGTGCCAGCAGCGCTCAGTCAGGGTCCGACACTGAAGCTTTCTTT	CASSAQSGSDTEAFF
TRBV5-4	NA	NA	TRBJ1-2	TGTGCCAGCAGCTTGCAGGAGTATGGCTACACCTTC	CASSLQEYGYTF
TRBV12-3/TRBV12-4	NA	few	TRBJ2-2	TGTGCCAGCAGTCAAGAGACTAGTTTGGCCGGGGAGCTGTTTTTT	CASSQETSLAGELFF
TRBV20-1	NA	NA	TRBJ2-7	TGCAGTGCCCTCGGGGGACTCGGGTACGAGCAGTACTTC	CSALGGLGYEQYF
TRBV2	TRBD1	few	TRBJ1-5	TGTGCCAGCAGGACAGGGGCAGAATATCAGCCCCAGCATTTT	CASRTGAEYQPQHF
TRBV12-3/TRBV12-4	TRBD1	NA	TRBJ2-1	TGTGCCAGCAGTCCCGAGGGGGCATGGGGGGAGCAGTTCTTC	CASSPEGAWGEQFF
TRBV3-1	TRBD1	once	TRBJ2-7	TGTGCCAGCAGCCAAAGACAGGGTCGGAGAGGGGGGCAGTACTTC	CASSQRQGRRGGQYF
TRBV6-1	NA	few	TRBJ2-7	TGTGCCACCTCACACAACTCCTACGAGCAGTACTTC	CATSHNSYEQYF
TRBV20-1	NA	NA	TRBJ2-1	TGCAGTGCTAGTACTCAGGGCGTCGGCAATAAGCAGTTCTTC	CSASTQGVGNKQFF
TRBV12-3/TRBV12-4	NA	NA	TRBJ2-6	TGTGCCAGCCGTGGGATGTACTCTGGGGCCAACGTCCGGACTTTC	CASRGMYSGANVRTF
TRBV7-8	TRBD2	NA	TRBJ2-7	TGTGCCAGCAGCTTACCTAGCGGGGGGGCCGAGCAGTACTTC	CASSLPSGGAEQYF
TRBV20-1	TRBD1	NA	TRBJ1-1	TGCAGTGTTAGCCCCGACAGGGCGAACACTGAAGCTTTCTTT	CSVSPDRANTEAFF
TRBV3-1	TRBD2	NA	TRBJ2-5	TGTGCCAGCAGCCAACCGGCGGGAGTGTTTTCAAAAGAGACCCAGTACTTC	CASSQPAGVFSKETQYF
TRBV5-1	TRBD2	NA	TRBJ2-7	TGCGCCAGCAGCTTGGAGGGAGGGGCCAACGAGCAGTACTTC	CASSLEGGANEQYF
TRBV5-1	NA	few	TRBJ2-7	TGCGCCAGCAGCTTGGAGGACCCTCCCTACGAGCAGTACTTC	CASSLEDPPYEQYF
TRBV3-1	TRBD2	NA	TRBJ2-1	TGTGCCACGGTGGGGGGGTCCTACAATGAGCAGTTCTTC	CATVGGSYNEQFF
TRBV5-1	NA	NA	TRBJ2-7	TGCGCCAGCAGCTTGAGTACGGGAAGTTTCGCCTACGAGCAGTACTTC	CASSLSTGSFAYEQYF
TRBV5-1	TRBD1	NA	TRBJ2-7	TGCGCCAGCAGGACAGGGCCTGACTCCTCCTACGAGCAGTACTTC	CASRTGPDSSYEQYF
TRBV7-2	NA	once	TRBJ2-3	TGTGCCAGCAGCCGCCCTCCTAGCACAGATACGCAGTATTTT	CASSRPPSTDTQYF
TRBV6-1	NA	NA	TRBJ2-1	TGTGCCAGCAGTGAGGTTAGCGAGAGACCTCATGAGCAGTTCTTC	CASSEVSERPHEQFF
TRBV5-1	TRBD2	NA	TRBJ2-5	TGCGCCAGCAGCTCCGGGACTAACCAAGAGACCCAGTACTTC	CASSSGTNQETQYF
TRBV5-1	NA	NA	TRBJ2-6	TGCGCCAGCAGCGAAAAACTGGACACCATTAGCTCTGGGGCCAACGTCCTGACTTTC	CASSEKLDTISSGANVLTF
TRBV12-3/TRBV12-4	NA	NA	TRBJ2-7	TGTGCCAGCAGTCGACAGAGGACCTACGAGCAGTACTTC	CASSRQRTYEQYF
TRBV29-1	NA	NA	TRBJ2-7	TGCAGCGTTGAAAAGGGGAGGTCGTCCGAGCAGTACTTC	CSVEKGRSSEQYF
TRBV27	NA	NA	TRBJ2-5	TGTGCCAGCAGTTTGGACTACAGAGAAGAGACCCAGTACTTC	CASSLDYREETQYF
TRBV12-3/TRBV12-4	NA	NA	TRBJ2-5	TGTGCCAGCAGCCGACAGTTCCAAGAGACCCAGTACTTC	CASSRQFQETQYF
TRBV7-8	NA	NA	TRBJ2-3	TGTGCCAGCAGCTTGGCGAGACAAACTGCCCTCAGCACAGATACGCAGTATTTT	CASSLARQTALSTDTQYF
TRBV4-1	NA	NA	TRBJ1-6	TGCGCCAGCAGCCAATTAGATATGGGTTTTAGGCGTTCACCCCTCCACTTT	CASSQLDMGFRRSPLHF
TRBV3-1	NA	few	TRBJ2-7	TGTGCCAGCAGCCCAGACTACTGGTCCTACGAGCAGTACTTC	CASSPDYWSYEQYF
TRBV12-3/TRBV12-4	NA	NA	TRBJ2-7	TGTGCCAGCAGTTTATCCCCTCGCGGGATGTCCTACGAGCAGTACTTC	CASSLSPRGMSYEQYF
TRBV10-3	TRBD1	NA	TRBJ1-2	TGTGCCATCAGTGCAGGGGGCTATGGCTACACCTTC	CAISAGGYGYTF
TRBV11-2	NA	NA	TRBJ2-7	TGTGCCAGCAGCTTAGGGCCCGGGGTTAGTGAGCAGTACTTC	CASSLGPGVSEQYF
TRBV29-1	TRBD1	NA	TRBJ1-5	TGCAGCGTTCGACAGGGGGGCAATCAGCCCCAGCATTTT	CSVRQGGNQPQHF
TRBV12-3/TRBV12-4	TRBD2	NA	TRBJ2-5	TGTGCCAGCACCCTTAGCGGGAACCAAGAGACCCAGTACTTC	CASTLSGNQETQYF
TRBV29-1	TRBD1	few	TRBJ2-3	TGCAGCGTTTTGAGACAGGGGGTCACAGATACGCAGTATTTT	CSVLRQGVTDTQYF
TRBV5-1	NA	NA	TRBJ2-5	TGCGCCAGCAGCCCCGGGCTAGCGTCGAAAGAGACCCAGTACTTC	CASSPGLASKETQYF
TRBV12-3/TRBV12-4	NA	NA	TRBJ1-1	TGTGCCAGCACCCACGAGGCGAGGACTGAAGCTTTCTTT	CASTHEARTEAFF
TRBV12-3/TRBV12-4	NA	NA	TRBJ2-4	TGTGCCAGCAGTTTAGACCGCCCGTTGGCTCGAGATCTGGTGAGAGAGCAGTACTTC	CASSLDRPLARDLVREQYF
TRBV20-1	NA	few	TRBJ1-6	TGCAGTGCTAGAAGATGGTCCAGGACAGCCGGATCCTATAATTCACCCCTCCACTTT	CSARRWSRTAGSYNSPLHF
TRBV6-2/TRBV6-3	NA	NA	TRBJ1-4	TGTGCCAGCAGCTCCCTGGAGGCCAATGAAAAACTGTTTTTT	CASSSLEANEKLFF
TRBV4-1	NA	NA	TRBJ2-5	TGCGCCAGCAGCCAAGATGGGTCCCGAGGGGAGACCCAGTACTTC	CASSQDGSRGETQYF
TRBV10-3	TRBD2	NA	TRBJ2-3	TGTGCCATCAGTGAGTCGAGCGGGGGGGCCGGAGATACGCAGTATTTT	CAISESSGGAGDTQYF
TRBV3-1	NA	NA	TRBJ2-1	TGTGCCAGCAGCCAAGCGTGGGGTGGAGAAGAGCAGTTCTTC	CASSQAWGGEEQFF
TRBV25-1	NA	once	TRBJ1-1	TGTGCCAGCAGGAAAGCCTTAGATCCCGGGAACACTGAAGCTTTCTTT	CASRKALDPGNTEAFF
TRBV28	TRBD1	NA	TRBJ2-5	TGTGCCAGCAGCCCCTGGGACAGGCAGGCTGGGACCCAGTACTTC	CASSPWDRQAGTQYF
TRBV20-1	NA	NA	TRBJ1-1	TGCAGTGCTAGCCGGGCAGATAACACTGAAGCTTTCTTT	CSASRADNTEAFF
TRBV7-9	TRBD2	NA	TRBJ2-5	TGTGCCAGCAGCTTAGCGGCTAGCGGGAGGGAGACCCAGTACTTC	CASSLAASGRETQYF
TRBV15	TRBD1	NA	TRBJ1-2	TGTGCCACCAGCGGAGACAGGGCTGGCTACACCTTC	CATSGDRAGYTF